This entry lists 29 T cell receptor beta chains sequenced from one sample in a study of OX40 agonist ivuxolimab in advanced cancers. TCRdb keeps only in-frame clones here, not all; method: immunoSEQ multiplex PCR. The sample lists 60,000 or so clones; approximately 77% were seen once. This sample comprised CD4+ or CD8+ T cells sorted from blood, obtained in a trial of the OX40 agonist ivuxolimab. These receptors were taken from an adult with an advanced solid tumor such as melanoma, head and neck, liver or kidney cancer.

The chain carries TRBV30 and TRBJ1-5, with 10 bases fitting TRBD1. CDR1 and CDR2 from the germline V gene are GTSNPN and SVGIG (reference sequence). The CDR3 length is 19 residues. After removal of 3 bases from V and 0 bases from J, the junction contained 14 bases not matched to a gene. CDR3 coding DNA: TGTGCCTGGAGCCGGGATCGGACAGGGGGACTTTATAGCAATCAGCCCCAGCATTTT. Translated: CAWSRDRTGGLYSNQPQHF.

The V call is TRBV5-1, the J call TRBJ2-1; 9 bases map to TRBD2. CDR1 and CDR2 from the germline V gene are SGHRS and YFSETQ. The CDR3 sequence is 14 residues long. V trimming: 3 bases; J trimming: 3 bases; junction bases outside the gene matches: 1. CDR3 sequence reads: CASSSSGDYNEQFF. The CDR3 DNA follows: TGCGCCAGCAGCTCTAGCGGGGACTACAATGAGCAGTTCTTC.

The genes are TRBV7-9 and TRBJ2-7; 7 bases align to TRBD1. The CDR3 consists of 15 residues. Looked up from germline, CDR1 is SEHNR and CDR2 is FQNEAQ (reference sequence). With V trimmed by 5 bases and J by 0 bases, 7 bases remained unmatched. Written as DNA, the CDR3 is TGTGCCAGCAGCCGACTCGGGACAGCCTCCTACGAGCAGTACTTC. Translated: CASSRLGTASYEQYF.

The chain combines TRBV6-5 with TRBJ1-1, with 8 bases aligning to TRBD1. V lost 4 bases to trimming and J lost 3 bases; unmatched junction nucleotides: 4. CDR1 and CDR2 (germline): MNHEY, SVGAGI. The CDR3 runs to 14 residues. The CDR3 sequence: CASSSQGEHTEAFF. CDR3 coding DNA: TGTGCCAGCAGTTCACAGGGGGAACACACTGAAGCTTTCTTT.

The rearrangement uses TRBV28 and TRBJ1-1, with D unresolved. V was clipped by 3 bases and J by 8 bases, with 10 bases between them. The CDR3 loop spans 12 amino acids. CDR1 MDHEN and CDR2 SYDVKM come from the germline V gene. In DNA form, the CDR3 reads TGTGCCAGCAGTTTTCGAAGGGAAGAAGCTTTCTTT. It translates to CASSFRREEAFF.

This chain connects TRBV7-7 to TRBJ2-7, with 7 bases identical to TRBD1. This CDR3 has 15 residues. Per germline, CDR1 SSHAT and CDR2 FNYEAQ (reference sequence). V lost 2 bases to trimming and J lost 2 bases; unmatched junction nucleotides: 6. Written as DNA, the CDR3 is TGTGCCAGCAGCTTAACAGGGGAAGTTGCCTACGAGCAGTACTTC. Translating gives CASSLTGEVAYEQYF.

The DNA of the CDR3 is TGCGCCAGCAGCTTGGGACAACTCCCCAATGAGCAGTTCTTC. Translated, it gives CASSLGQLPNEQFF. The chain carries TRBV5-1 and TRBJ2-1; D gene unclear. The V gene's germline CDR1 is SGHRS and CDR2 YFSETQ. This CDR3 comprises 14 residues. Trimming pared 0 bases from V and 6 bases from J, leaving 10 bases between.

The chain has TRBV30 and TRBJ1-4, with D uncertain. Germline V gives CDR1 GTSNPN, CDR2 SVGIG (reference sequence). The CDR3 runs to 14 residues. Trimming removed 5 bases from V and 0 bases from J, with 10 bases in between. The CDR3 reads CAWEDKSTNEKLFF. The CDR3, as DNA: TGTGCCTGGGAAGACAAGTCAACTAATGAAAAACTGTTTTTT.

The chain couples TRBV18 to TRBJ2-3, with D perhaps TRBD2 (7 bases). Germline V gene data show CDR1 as KGHSH and CDR2 as LQKENI. The CDR3 has 18 residues. The ends were cut back, 0 bases at V and 3 bases at J, with 19 bases in the middle. The CDR3 nucleotides read TGTGCCAGCTCACCACCGAGGGGGGGCGGGAGAGGAACAGATACGCAGTATTTT. Its translation is CASSPPRGGGRGTDTQYF.

The chain combines TRBV2 with TRBJ1-2; 9 positions match TRBD1. In germline, CDR1 is SNHLY, CDR2 FYNNEI. This CDR3 has 14 residues. V trimming: 6 bases; J trimming: 6 bases; junction bases outside the gene matches: 8. The CDR3 region has the DNA TGTGCCAGCAGAAAGGACAGGGGCGTAGATGGCTACACCTTC. As protein: CASRKDRGVDGYTF.

This clone was counted once. The rearrangement joins TRBV11-2 to TRBJ1-2; no definite D call. The germline gives CDR1 SGHAT, CDR2 FQNNGV. Trimming stripped 1 base from V and 8 bases from J, with 5 bases between. The CDR3 is made up of 11 amino acids. The CDR3: CASSLGAGYTF. CDR3 in DNA: TGTGCCAGCAGCTTAGGGGCCGGCTACACCTTC. Using reference TRBV11-2 and TRBJ1-2 for the parts outside the CDR3, the full variable domain is EAGVAQSPRYKIIEKRQSVAFWCNPISGHATLYWYQQILGQGPKLLIQFQNNGVVDDSQLPKDRFSAERLKGVDSTLKIQPAKLEDSAVYLCASSLGAGYTFGSGTRLTVV.

The chain recombines TRBV2 with TRBJ2-2; 9 bases line up with TRBD1. J was trimmed by 5 bases and V by 8 bases; bases with no gene match: 6. The germline V gene has CDR1 SNHLY and CDR2 FYNNEI. The CDR3 loop spans 14 amino acids. The CDR3 DNA follows: TGTGCCAGCCGGGGACAGGGTCTAACCGGGGAGCTGTTTTTT. Its protein product is CASRGQGLTGELFF.

V and J are TRBV29-1 and TRBJ2-3, with 12 bases lining up with TRBD1. The CDR3 runs to 19 residues. V lost 1 base and J lost 3; bases outside the gene matches: 14. The germline gives CDR1 SQVTM, CDR2 ANQGSEA. CDR3 amino acids: CSVEGIGLRGQGATDTQYF. CDR3 coding DNA: TGCAGCGTTGAAGGTATCGGGTTGAGGGGACAGGGGGCGACAGATACGCAGTATTTT.

The chain links TRBV7-8 to TRBJ2-3; TRBD2 matches 12 bases. The length of the CDR3 is 16 residues. Germline CDR1 and CDR2: SGHVS and FQNEAQ. V lost 6 bases to trimming and J lost 5 bases; unmatched junction nucleotides: 9. The CDR3 here is CASRYRTSGIRDTQYF. Here the CDR3 DNA reads TGTGCCAGCAGATACCGGACTAGCGGGATAAGAGATACGCAGTATTTT. The whole variable domain, remainder taken from reference TRBV7-8 and TRBJ2-3, is GAGVSQSPRYKVAKRGQDVALRCDPISGHVSLFWYQQALGQGPEFLTYFQNEAQLDKSGLPSDRFFAERPEGSVSTLKIQRTQQEDSAVYLCASRYRTSGIRDTQYFGPGTRLTVL.

This chain uses TRBV5-6 with TRBJ1-5; 10 positions match TRBD1. There are 16 residues in the CDR3. CDR1 and CDR2 from the germline V gene are SGHDT and YYEEEE. V gave up 4 bases and J gave up 4 bases; unmatched junction bases: 8. This chain's CDR3 is CASSTGTGVGNQPQHF. CDR3 bases: TGTGCCAGCAGCACCGGGACAGGGGTTGGGAATCAGCCCCAGCATTTT.

The chain is built from TRBV11-2 and TRBJ2-3; perhaps TRBD1 as D (6 bases). The CDR3 sequence is 15 residues long. Germline V gives CDR1 SGHAT, CDR2 FQNNGV. Trimming pared 1 base from V and 0 bases from J, leaving 8 bases between. CDR3 sequence: CASSLGDISTDTQYF. For the CDR3, the DNA is TGTGCCAGCAGCTTAGGGGACATTAGCACAGATACGCAGTATTTT.

V usage is TRBV5-6 and J usage is TRBJ1-1; unclear D gene. Germline V lookup: CDR1 SGHDT, CDR2 YYEEEE. This CDR3 is 15 amino acids long. The V end lost 1 base, the J end lost 1 base, and 11 bases lay between the germline ends. The DNA of the CDR3 is TGTGCCAGCAGCTTGATGAGGCAGGAGAACACTGAAGCTTTCTTT. Its protein product is CASSLMRQENTEAFF.

The V and J genes are TRBV6-4 and TRBJ2-1, with TRBD2 as a possible D gene (6 bases). Deletions cut 5 bases from V and 9 bases from J, with 17 bases between. The CDR3 sequence is 14 residues long. CDR1 and CDR2 from the germline V gene are MRHNA and SNTAGT. CDR3 region: CASSPGAGRGEQFF. The DNA for the CDR3 is TGTGCCAGCAGTCCAGGCGCGGGGCGGGGTGAGCAGTTCTTC.

A few counts support this clone. This chain connects TRBV10-2 to TRBJ1-3; TRBD1 is a possible D gene (5 bases). CDR1 WSHSY and CDR2 SAAADI come from the germline V gene. V was pared by 4 bases and J by 4 bases, with 11 bases between. The CDR3 contains 14 residues. CDR3 region: CASSVQTEGNTIYF. Written as DNA, the CDR3 is TGCGCCAGCAGTGTCCAGACAGAGGGAAACACCATATATTTT.

CDR3 residues: CASSLRWGRSNQPQHF. In nucleotides, the CDR3 is TGTGCCAGTAGTCTAAGGTGGGGACGGAGCAATCAGCCCCAGCATTTT. The chain has TRBV19 and TRBJ1-5; perhaps TRBD1 as D (5 bases). CDR3 length: 16 residues. In germline, CDR1 is LNHDA, CDR2 SQIVND (reference sequence). The V and J ends lost 5 bases and 1 base respectively, with 15 bases between them.

In regard to this clone: Given the absence of the conserved phenylalanine or tryptophan at the CDR3 end, a read error is likely. No DNA is shown, since the ends of the CDR3 on it are uncertain; the CDR3 is the one TCRdb lists. The chain combines TRBV10-1 with TRBJ2-6; the DNA was not used to check the table's D call, TRBD1. Per germline, CDR1 WNHNN and CDR2 SYGVQD (reference sequence). With termini counted, the CDR3 has 10 amino acids. The CDR3 region is CASRHHPRLV.

The chain combines TRBV27 with TRBJ2-5, with TRBD1 as a possible D gene (6 bases). Matching the DNA end better, TRBJ2-7 makes the J call doubtful. The CDR3 has 16 residues. Germline V gene lookup returns CDR1 MNHEY and CDR2 SMNVEV (reference sequence). CDR3 amino acids: CASSLFSSGVSYEQYF. The CDR3 nucleotides read TGTGCCAGCAGTTTGTTCAGCTCAGGGGTCTCCTACGAGCAGTACTTC.

The chain carries TRBV7-9 and TRBJ2-7; 9 nucleotides match TRBD2. The germline CDR1 and CDR2 sequences are SEHNR and FQNEAQ (reference sequence). The CDR3 extends over 16 amino acids. V was pared by 5 bases and J by 2 bases, with 10 bases of the junction left unmatched. CDR3 DNA sequence: TGTGCCAGCAGCCGGGTACCGGGACTAGCTGCCTACGAGCAGTACTTC. This sequence encodes CASSRVPGLAAYEQYF.

The chain recombines TRBV11-2 with TRBJ2-3; weak D call: TRBD2 (5 bases). This CDR3 has 13 amino acids. Trimming stripped 7 bases from V and 9 bases from J, with 17 bases between. The germline V gene has CDR1 SGHAT and CDR2 FQNNGV. In DNA, the CDR3 is TGTGCCAGCATGCCTTTGGAGGAGACGACGCAGTATTTT. It specifies CASMPLEETTQYF.

J is TRBJ2-5 and V is TRBV2; D not certain. The V end was cut by 5 bases, the J end by 1 base, with 5 bases between. Per germline, CDR1 SNHLY and CDR2 FYNNEI. The CDR3 totals 12 residues. CDR3 amino acids: CASSFGQETQYF. Here the CDR3 DNA reads TGTGCCAGCAGTTTCGGCCAAGAGACCCAGTACTTC.

This chain uses TRBV25-1 with TRBJ2-5, with D possibly matching TRBD1 (5 bases). Deletions cut 10 bases from V and 3 bases from J, with 15 bases between. Germline CDR1 is MGHDK and CDR2 is SYGVNS. The CDR3 is 13 residues long. CDR3 nucleotides: TGTGCCATCGAGACAGAAGGTGAAGAGACCCAGTACTTC. This codes for CAIETEGEETQYF.

This chain joins TRBV2 and TRBJ2-5, with TRBD2 matching over 8 bases. Germline V gives CDR1 SNHLY, CDR2 FYNNEI. The CDR3 has 15 residues. V gave up 7 bases and J gave up 4 bases; unmatched junction bases: 11. CDR3 in amino acids: CASTSEGLVVETQYF. DNA for the CDR3: TGTGCCAGCACTTCGGAGGGACTAGTTGTAGAGACCCAGTACTTC.

The chain employs TRBV4-1 and TRBJ2-1; 12 bases are a match to TRBD2. The J segment lost 4 bases and the V segment lost 5 bases, leaving 9 bases of the junction unmatched. Germline lookup yields CDR1 MGHRA and CDR2 YSYEKL. The CDR3 runs 17 residues. CDR3 bases: TGCGCCAGCAGCTCCCTTAAGCTAGCGGGAGGGTACAATGAGCAGTTCTTC. Translated: CASSSLKLAGGYNEQFF.

This sequence joins TRBV28 and TRBJ2-7; 7 bases are a match to TRBD2. The length of the CDR3 is 14 residues. In germline, CDR1 is MDHEN, CDR2 SYDVKM. V lost 6 bases and J lost 2; bases outside the gene matches: 7. The CDR3 loop reads CASSALRGAYEQYF. In DNA form, the CDR3 reads TGTGCCAGCAGCGCGTTACGGGGGGCCTACGAGCAGTACTTC.